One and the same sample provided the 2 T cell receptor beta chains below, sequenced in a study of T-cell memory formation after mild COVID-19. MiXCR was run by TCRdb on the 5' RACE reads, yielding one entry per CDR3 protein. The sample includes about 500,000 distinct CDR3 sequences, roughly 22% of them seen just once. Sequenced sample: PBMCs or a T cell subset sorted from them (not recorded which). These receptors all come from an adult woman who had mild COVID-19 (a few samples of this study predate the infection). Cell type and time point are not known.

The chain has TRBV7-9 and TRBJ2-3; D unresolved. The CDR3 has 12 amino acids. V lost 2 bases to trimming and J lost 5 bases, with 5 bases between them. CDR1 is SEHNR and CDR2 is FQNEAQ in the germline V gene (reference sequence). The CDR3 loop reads CASSLLRDTQYF. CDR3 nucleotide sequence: TGTGCCAGCAGCTTACTACGAGATACGCAGTATTTT. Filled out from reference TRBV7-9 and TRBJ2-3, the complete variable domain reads DTGVSQNPRHKITKRGQNVTFRCDPISEHNRLYWYRQTLGQGPEFLTYFQNEAQLEKSRLLSDRFSAERPKGSFSTLEIQRTEQGDSAMYLCASSLLRDTQYFGPGTRLTVL.

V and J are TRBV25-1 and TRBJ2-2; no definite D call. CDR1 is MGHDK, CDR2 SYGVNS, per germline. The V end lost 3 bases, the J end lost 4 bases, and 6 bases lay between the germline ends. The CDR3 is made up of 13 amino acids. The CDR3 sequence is CASSDFVTGELFF. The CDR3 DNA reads TGTGCCAGCAGTGATTTCGTCACCGGGGAGCTGTTTTTT.